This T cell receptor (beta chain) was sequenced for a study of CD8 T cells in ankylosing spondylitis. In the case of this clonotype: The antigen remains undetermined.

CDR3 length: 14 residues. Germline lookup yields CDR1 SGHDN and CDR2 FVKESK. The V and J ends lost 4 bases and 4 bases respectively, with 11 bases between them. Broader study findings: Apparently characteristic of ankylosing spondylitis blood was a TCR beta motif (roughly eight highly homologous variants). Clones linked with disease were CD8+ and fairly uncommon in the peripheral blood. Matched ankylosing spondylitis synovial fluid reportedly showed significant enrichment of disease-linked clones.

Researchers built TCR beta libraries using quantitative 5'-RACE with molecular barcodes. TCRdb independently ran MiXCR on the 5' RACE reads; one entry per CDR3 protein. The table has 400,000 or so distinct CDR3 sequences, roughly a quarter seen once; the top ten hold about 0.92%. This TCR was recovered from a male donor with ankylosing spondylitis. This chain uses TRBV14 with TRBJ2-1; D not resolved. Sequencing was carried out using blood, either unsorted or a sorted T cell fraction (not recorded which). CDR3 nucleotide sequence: TGTGCCAGCAGCCGTCCCCGCGGATACAATGAGCAGTTCTTC. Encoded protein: CASSRPRGYNEQFF.